The 5 T cell receptor beta chains reported below all come from one sample, sequenced in a study of beta chain features in type 1 diabetes. Expressed TCRB transcripts were sequenced because the isolated RNA had all been reverse transcribed beforehand. Measured with immunoSEQ multiplex PCR; TCRdb has only the in-frame clones, and not every one. The table lists around 430,000 clones, about 32% of them singletons. The sequenced sample consisted of naive CD4+ T cells from blood. These receptors were taken from a man aged 18 to 29 in good health.

This clone was recorded a few times. The J gene is TRBJ2-7, the V gene TRBV25-1, with TRBD1 identical over 8 bases. Germline V CDR1 and CDR2: MGHDK, SYGVNS. This CDR3 contains 14 residues. The J segment lost 5 bases and the V segment lost 7 bases, leaving 10 bases of the junction unmatched. CDR3: CASKKTGASHEQYF. CDR3 DNA sequence: TGTGCCAGCAAGAAGACAGGGGCGTCGCACGAGCAGTACTTC.

The table lists this clone with a few counts. J is TRBJ1-1 and V is TRBV6-5, with D possibly matching TRBD1 (5 bases). The V gene lost 6 bases and the J gene lost 0 bases, with 14 bases spanning the gap. The germline CDR1 and CDR2 sequences are MNHEY and SVGAGI. The CDR3 length is 15 residues. CDR3 amino acids: CASRPRGTLNTEAFF. Here the CDR3 DNA reads TGTGCCAGCAGACCACGGGGGACCTTGAACACTGAAGCTTTCTTT.

The chain uses TRBV29-1 and TRBJ2-2, with D unresolved. CDR1 is SQVTM, CDR2 ANQGSEA, per germline. This CDR3 is built from 12 residues. Trimming left V 5 bases short and J 6 bases short, with 10 bases between. The CDR3: CSVSNSAGELFF. CDR3 sequence (DNA): TGCAGCGTTAGTAATTCCGCCGGGGAGCTGTTTTTT.

The chain uses TRBV4-1 and TRBJ2-7, with no clear D. Germline V gene sequence: CDR1 MGHRA, CDR2 YSYEKL. The CDR3 contains 15 residues. Trimming left V 3 bases short and J 0 bases short, with 12 bases between. In DNA, the CDR3 is TGCGCCAGCAGCCAGATAAGATGGAGCTCCTACGAGCAGTACTTC. Its protein product is CASSQIRWSSYEQYF.

The chain combines TRBV11-2 with TRBJ2-1, with D hard to call. V lost 5 bases, J lost 8 bases, and 7 bases lay in between. The CDR3 extends over 11 amino acids. The V gene's germline CDR1 is SGHAT and CDR2 FQNNGV. In DNA, the CDR3 is TGTGCCAGCAGCCCCTGGGATGAGCAGTTCTTC. This codes for CASSPWDEQFF.